What follows are 12 T cell receptor beta chains derived from one specimen sequenced in a study of neoadjuvant anti-PD-1 for oral cavity cancer. Produced via immunoSEQ multiplex PCR; TCRdb's table is partial and in-frame only. The sample consists of 30,000 to 35,000 clones, approximately 87% of them appearing once. The specimen comprised PBMCs, sampled before nivolumab (anti-PD-1) treatment. These receptors were taken from a person between 40 and 85 years old with oral cavity squamous cell carcinoma.

This clone showed up just once. This chain joins TRBV27 and TRBJ1-1; D gene unclear. V dropped 5 bases and J dropped 0 bases, with 16 bases sitting between them. The CDR3 runs 16 residues. Per the germline V gene, CDR1 is MNHEY and CDR2 is SMNVEV (reference sequence). CDR3 sequence (DNA): TGTGCCAGCAGTCCGGCTACAAACGGACTGAACACTGAAGCTTTCTTT. This gives the protein CASSPATNGLNTEAFF.

The chain carries TRBV19 and TRBJ1-4; perhaps TRBD1 as D (5 bases). The CDR3 has 16 residues. Trimming left V 5 bases short and J 8 bases short, with 21 bases between. CDR1 is LNHDA and CDR2 is SQIVND in the germline V gene (reference sequence). The CDR3 nucleotides are TGTGCCAGTAGTCCAGAGGGGTTTCGAGTGCAGGAAAAACTGTTTTTT. This sequence encodes CASSPEGFRVQEKLFF.

The rearrangement joins TRBV5-5 to TRBJ2-5; TRBD2 matches at 7 bases. The V and J ends lost 5 bases and 4 bases, in that order; junction bases with no gene match: 14. This CDR3 is built from 16 residues. Per the germline V gene, CDR1 is SGHKS and CDR2 is YYEKEE (reference sequence). The CDR3 nucleotides are TGTGCCAGCAGGTTAGGGGTCGGGGGGAATGGAGAGACCCAGTACTTC. Translated: CASRLGVGGNGETQYF.

This clone was found once. The CDR3 protein is CASSQAGFGYGYTF. CDR3 DNA sequence: TGTGCCAGCAGCCAAGCAGGGTTTGGCTATGGCTACACCTTC. V gene TRBV4-2 combines with J gene TRBJ1-2, with D perhaps matching TRBD1 (5 bases). Germline V gene data show CDR1 as LGHNA and CDR2 as YNFKEQ. The CDR3 runs to 14 residues. V dropped 1 base and J dropped 4 bases, with 10 bases sitting between them.

The genes are TRBV7-2 and TRBJ1-6; D call uncertain. The V gene lost 4 bases and the J gene lost 9 bases, with 16 bases spanning the gap. Per germline, CDR1 SGHTA and CDR2 FQGNSA. CDR3 size: 15 residues. CDR3 amino acids: CASSSETATLSPLHF. The CDR3 DNA follows: TGTGCCAGCAGCTCGGAGACCGCCACCCTTTCACCCCTCCACTTT.

The V and J genes are TRBV7-8 and TRBJ1-1; the match to TRBD1 covers 8 bases. Germline V gene sequence: CDR1 SGHVS, CDR2 FQNEAQ. The CDR3 contains 14 residues. J was trimmed by 5 bases and V by 1 base; bases with no gene match: 3. CDR3 sequence reads: CASSLDRGDTEAFF. CDR3 nucleotides: TGTGCCAGCAGCTTAGACAGGGGGGATACTGAAGCTTTCTTT.

V gene TRBV28 combines with J gene TRBJ2-2; a weak D match, TRBD1 (6 bases). V lost 8 bases and J 1 base, leaving 11 bases between the germline ends. The CDR3 runs 14 residues. The V gene's germline CDR1 is MDHEN and CDR2 SYDVKM. The CDR3 reads CASEGHLNTGELFF. The DNA for the CDR3 is TGTGCCAGCGAGGGACACTTGAACACCGGGGAGCTGTTTTTT.

The chain employs TRBV7-8 and TRBJ1-4; D not certain. The CDR3 spans 17 residues. Germline V CDR1 and CDR2: SGHVS, FQNEAQ. The V and J ends lost 7 bases and 5 bases respectively, with 23 bases between them. Here the CDR3 reads CASNLDRVRRRNEKLFF. The CDR3 DNA reads as TGTGCCAGCAACTTGGACCGGGTTCGCCGTCGAAATGAAAAACTGTTTTTT.

The V call is TRBV19, the J call TRBJ1-2; D is ambiguous. The V end lost 1 base, the J end lost 4 bases, and 7 bases lay between the germline ends. The CDR3 loop spans 13 amino acids. Looked up from germline, CDR1 is LNHDA and CDR2 is SQIVND (reference sequence). The CDR3 loop is CASSIGRTYGYTF. The DNA of the CDR3 is TGTGCCAGTAGTATAGGGCGTACCTATGGCTACACCTTC. Combining the CDR3 with reference TRBV19 and TRBJ1-2 gives the whole variable domain DGGITQSPKYLFRKEGQNVTLSCEQNLNHDAMYWYRQDPGQGLRLIYYSQIVNDFQKGDIAEGYSVSREKKESFPLTVTSAQKNPTAFYLCASSIGRTYGYTFGSGTRLTVV.

This sequence joins TRBV29-1 and TRBJ2-3; 15 bases line up with TRBD2. V shed 3 bases, J shed 1 base, and the junction held 2 bases outside the gene matches. The CDR3 extends over 16 amino acids. Per the germline V gene, CDR1 is SQVTM and CDR2 is ANQGSEA. The CDR3 loop is CSVEGLAGGGTDTQYF. The CDR3 coding sequence is TGCAGCGTTGAGGGACTAGCGGGGGGAGGCACAGATACGCAGTATTTT.

This chain connects TRBV4-2 to TRBJ2-1; 15 bases are a match to TRBD2. V dropped 1 base and J dropped 3; count of bases not matched to a gene: 4. CDR1 and CDR2 (germline): LGHNA, YNFKEQ. The CDR3 spans 18 residues. Here the CDR3 DNA reads TGTGCCAGCAGCCAAGCCGGGACTAGCGGGGGGATCTACAATGAGCAGTTCTTC. It encodes CASSQAGTSGGIYNEQFF.

The gene calls are TRBV5-1 and TRBJ2-7, with 8 nucleotides matching TRBD1. Germline loops: CDR1 SGHRS, CDR2 YFSETQ. The CDR3 runs to 17 residues. J gave up 2 bases and V 0 bases, and 10 bases lay outside the gene matches. The CDR3 sequence is CASSLDSLRDRTYEQYF. The DNA for the CDR3 is TGCGCCAGCAGCTTGGACAGCCTCCGGGACAGGACCTACGAGCAGTACTTC.